The subject of this entry is one TCR beta chain. Its antigen is as yet unknown. This CDR3 region has 15 residues. V was trimmed by 7 bases and J by 2 bases, leaving 16 bases between them. Germline loops: CDR1 SGHTA, CDR2 FQGTGA. The data are from a study of T cell responses to AZD1222 COVID-19 vaccine. Sequencing used immunoSEQ multiplex PCR; TCRdb keeps in-frame clones, though not all of them. The data hold some 97,000 clones, with 80% to 95% observed a single time. The study's findings and limits: The sample set comprised mostly white British donors with more females, and clonal diversity was possibly underestimated. The repertoires were collected only after the peak T cell response.

The sequence was obtained from an adult in good health. The chain recombines TRBV7-3 with TRBJ2-3; D not resolved. The sequenced sample was peripheral blood, obtained on day 0 of AZD1222 vaccination. CDR3 nucleotide sequence: TGTGCCAGCACCCCGGGCGCGGTTTTCACAGATACGCAGTATTTT. Translation: CASTPGAVFTDTQYF. The whole variable domain, filled in from reference TRBV7-3 and TRBJ2-3, reads GAGVSQTPSNKVTEKGKYVELRCDPISGHTALYWYRQSLGQGPEFLIYFQGTGAADDSGLPNDRFFAVRPEGSVSTLKIQRTERGDSAVYLCASTPGAVFTDTQYFGPGTRLTVL.